This TCR beta chain is from a study of glioma-infiltrating T cells. Using RNA template, CDR3s of TCR alpha and beta were amplified with iRepertoire arm-PCR. TCRdb itself ran the multiplex PCR reads through MiXCR, one entry per CDR3 protein. The repertoire consists of about 130,000 distinct CDR3 sequences, with approximately 26% occurring once and the leading ten covering around a quarter. The CDR3 contains 13 residues. Trimming cost V 1 base and J 7 bases, with 5 bases left between them. J is TRBJ1-6 and V is TRBV12-3 or TRBV12-4; D unclear. The sequence derives from a human donor with low-grade glioma or glioblastoma, undergoing nonglioma brain surgery, or in good health (not recorded which). Sequenced material: glioma tissue, nonneoplastic brain tissue, or PBMCs (not recorded which). CDR3: CASSLVYNSPLHF. In DNA form, the CDR3 reads TGTGCCAGCAGTTTAGTATACAATTCACCCCTCCACTTT.